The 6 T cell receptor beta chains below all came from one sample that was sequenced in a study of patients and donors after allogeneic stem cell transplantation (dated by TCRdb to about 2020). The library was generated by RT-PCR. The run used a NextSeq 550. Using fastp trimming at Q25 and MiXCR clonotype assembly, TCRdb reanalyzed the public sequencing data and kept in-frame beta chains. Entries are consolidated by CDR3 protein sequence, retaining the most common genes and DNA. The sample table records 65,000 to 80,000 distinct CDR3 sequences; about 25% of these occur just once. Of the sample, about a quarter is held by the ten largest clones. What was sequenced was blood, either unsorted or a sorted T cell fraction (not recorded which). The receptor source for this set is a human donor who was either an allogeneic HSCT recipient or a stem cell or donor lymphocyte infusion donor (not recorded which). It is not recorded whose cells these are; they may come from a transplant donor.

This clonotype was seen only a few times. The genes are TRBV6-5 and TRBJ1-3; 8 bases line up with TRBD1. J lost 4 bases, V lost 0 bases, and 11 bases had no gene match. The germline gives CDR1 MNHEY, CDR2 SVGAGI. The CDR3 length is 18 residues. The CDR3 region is CASSYSYAGGLQGNTIYF. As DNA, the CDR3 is TGTGCCAGCAGTTACTCGTATGCAGGGGGCCTACAAGGAAACACCATATATTTT.

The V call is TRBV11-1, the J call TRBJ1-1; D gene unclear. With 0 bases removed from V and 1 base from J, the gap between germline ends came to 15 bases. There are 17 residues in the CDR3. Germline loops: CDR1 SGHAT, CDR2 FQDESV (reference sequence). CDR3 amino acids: CASSLARRTGRNTEAFF. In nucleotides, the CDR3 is TGTGCCAGCAGCTTAGCGCGGCGGACTGGGAGGAACACTGAAGCTTTCTTT.

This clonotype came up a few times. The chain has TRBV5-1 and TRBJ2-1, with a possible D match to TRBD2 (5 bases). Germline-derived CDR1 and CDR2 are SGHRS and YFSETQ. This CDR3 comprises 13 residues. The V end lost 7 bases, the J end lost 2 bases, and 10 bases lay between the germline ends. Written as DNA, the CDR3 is TGCGCCAGCTGCCTGACTACCTACAATGAGCAGTTCTTC. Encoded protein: CASCLTTYNEQFF.

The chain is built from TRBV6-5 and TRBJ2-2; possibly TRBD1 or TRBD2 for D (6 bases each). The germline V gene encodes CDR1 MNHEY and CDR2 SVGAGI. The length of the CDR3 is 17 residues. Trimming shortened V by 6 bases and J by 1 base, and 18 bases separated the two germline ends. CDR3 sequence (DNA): TGTGCCAGCAGCCATTTCCCGGGGGCGTTGAACACCGGGGAGCTGTTTTTT. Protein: CASSHFPGALNTGELFF.

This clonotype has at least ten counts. CDR3 nucleotides: TGTGCCAGCGGGAAGAACACTGAAGCTTTCTTT. Translated: CASGKNTEAFF. V usage is TRBV11-3 and J usage is TRBJ1-1, with D hard to call. Germline assignment: CDR1 SGHNT and CDR2 YENEEA. Deletions cut 8 bases from V and 1 base from J, with 5 bases between. This CDR3 has 11 residues.

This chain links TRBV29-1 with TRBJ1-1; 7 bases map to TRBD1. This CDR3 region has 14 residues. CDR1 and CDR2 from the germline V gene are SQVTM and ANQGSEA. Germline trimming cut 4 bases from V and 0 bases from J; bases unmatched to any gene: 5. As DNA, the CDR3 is TGCAGCGTTGCTAGCAGGGGGATGAACACTGAAGCTTTCTTT. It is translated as CSVASRGMNTEAFF.